The rows below give T cell receptor beta chains drawn from one sample of a study of T-cell memory formation after mild COVID-19. TCRdb reprocessed the 5' RACE reads via MiXCR and lists one record per CDR3 protein. There are 450,000 or so distinct CDR3 sequences in the sample; approximately 25% occur only once, and under 15% lies in the top ten. Sequencing used PBMCs or a T cell subset sorted from them (not recorded which). The receptors stem from an adult woman who had mild COVID-19 (a few samples of this study predate the infection). Cell type and time point are not known. Each CDR3 is given with its conserved first and last residue. The order of the fields is V gene, J gene, D gene, clone size, CDR3 DNA, CDR3 protein. A D gene is named only where the DNA matches it firmly. Size values are once, few and many counts, or a class for expanded clones, and some rows have none.

TRBV6-2/TRBV6-3	TRBJ2-1	TRBD1	many	TGTGCCAGCAGTTACAGGGGACAGCCCTGGCCGTTCTTC	CASSYRGQPWPFF
TRBV3-1	TRBJ2-1	TRBD2	.	TGTGCCAGCAGACCCTGGGAGCGGGGGGGATTCAGTGAGCAGTTCTTC	CASRPWERGGFSEQFF
TRBV14	TRBJ1-4	.	.	TGTGCCAGCAGCCAACAGTTCGAAAAACTGTTTTTT	CASSQQFEKLFF
TRBV29-1	TRBJ1-4	.	.	TGCAGCGCCTATGGGGTCCAGGCAGGAAAACTGTTTTTT	CSAYGVQAGKLFF
TRBV25-1	TRBJ2-6	.	.	TGTGCCAGCAGTGGGCCCTCTGGGGCCAACGTCCTGACTTTC	CASSGPSGANVLTF
TRBV12-3/TRBV12-4	TRBJ1-1	.	.	TGTGCCAGCAGTTTCACAGGGTATACTGAAGCTTTCTTT	CASSFTGYTEAFF
TRBV23-1	TRBJ1-5	.	.	TGCGCCAGCAGTCACTCAGGGGTTTTATATCAGCCCCAGCATTTT	CASSHSGVLYQPQHF
TRBV29-1	TRBJ2-7	TRBD1	.	TGCAGCGGCCGGGACAGCCCCTACGAGCAGTACTTC	CSGRDSPYEQYF
TRBV7-2	TRBJ1-2	.	few	TGTGCCAGCAGCTCGGGTTCGGCGGGGGGCTACACCTTC	CASSSGSAGGYTF
TRBV27	TRBJ2-7	TRBD1	few	TGTGCCAGCAGTTGGGACAGGGGGGGCTACGAGCAGTACTTC	CASSWDRGGYEQYF
TRBV18	TRBJ1-1	.	.	TGTGCCAGCTCTTCGGAGGACCTATTCAATGAAGCTTTCTTT	CASSSEDLFNEAFF
TRBV2	TRBJ2-7	TRBD1	.	TGTGCCACCCGGACAGGGGGCGGCTACGAGCAGTACTTC	CATRTGGGYEQYF
TRBV23-1	TRBJ1-5	.	.	TGCGCCAGCAGTCAAGGGGGTTGGCCGGGCAATCAGCCCCAGCATTTT	CASSQGGWPGNQPQHF
TRBV7-9	TRBJ2-2	.	.	TGTGCCAGCAGCGGTCCCGGGTTATACGGGGAGCTGTTTTTT	CASSGPGLYGELFF
TRBV5-1	TRBJ1-1	TRBD1	few	TGCGCCAGCAGCTTTGGGACAGGGGCCGTTACGGGGACTGAAGCTTTCTTT	CASSFGTGAVTGTEAFF
TRBV5-5	TRBJ1-1	TRBD1	few	TGTGCCAGCAGCCCGGGACAGATAATGAACACTGAAGCTTTCTTT	CASSPGQIMNTEAFF
TRBV12-3/TRBV12-4	TRBJ2-1	.	many	TGTGCCAGCAGTTTTACAGGAGGTGAGCAGTTCTTC	CASSFTGGEQFF
TRBV4-2	TRBJ2-3	TRBD2	.	TGTGCCAGCAGCCAGCGGACTAGCGGGGGGGCCTCAGATACGCAGTATTTT	CASSQRTSGGASDTQYF
TRBV20-1	TRBJ1-2	.	.	TGCAGTGCCCTCCTTAAAAGAGAGATCCACTATGGCTACACCTTC	CSALLKREIHYGYTF
TRBV4-1	TRBJ2-1	TRBD2	.	TGCGCCAGCAGCCAAGTAGTTGCGGGGGGGCTCGTTTTAGGCGATGAGCAGTTCTTC	CASSQVVAGGLVLGDEQFF
TRBV24-1	TRBJ2-1	.	.	TGTGCCACCAGTGCCGGGGGTGAGCAGTTCTTC	CATSAGGEQFF
TRBV7-3	TRBJ1-1	.	.	TGTGCCAGCAGCTTAGACACCGGGACTGAAGCTTTCTTT	CASSLDTGTEAFF
TRBV7-9	TRBJ2-2	.	.	TGTGCCAGCAGCCGAGTAGTCCCGAACACCGGGGAGCTGTTTTTT	CASSRVVPNTGELFF
TRBV4-2	TRBJ2-3	TRBD2	.	TGTGCCAGCAGCCGAGGGACTAGCGGGAGGGCCGGCACAGATACGCAGTATTTT	CASSRGTSGRAGTDTQYF
TRBV24-1	TRBJ2-3	TRBD1	once	TGTGCCACCAGTGACCGGGACAGGGTTTTTACAGATACGCAGTATTTT	CATSDRDRVFTDTQYF
TRBV25-1	TRBJ1-5	TRBD1	.	TGTGCCAGCAGCTCCGGGACAGGGTTCTTCCCCCAGCATTTT	CASSSGTGFFPQHF
TRBV11-2	TRBJ2-2	TRBD1	few	TGTGCCAGCAGCCGCACAGGGGCGGAGCTGTTTTTT	CASSRTGAELFF
TRBV18	TRBJ2-3	TRBD2	once	TGTGCCAGCTCACCACCCGGACTAGCGGGGGCTAGCACAGATACGCAGTATTTT	CASSPPGLAGASTDTQYF
TRBV5-6	TRBJ2-4	.	.	TGTGCCAGCAGCTTGTCAGCCAAAAACATTCAGTACTTC	CASSLSAKNIQYF
TRBV7-9	TRBJ2-2	.	.	TGTGCCAGCAGCTCCGTAGGACAGCCGAACACCGGGGAGCTGTTTTTT	CASSSVGQPNTGELFF
TRBV18	TRBJ2-7	.	.	TGTGCCAGCTCACCGGGGCTTCGAACAGACTCCTACGAGCAGTACTTC	CASSPGLRTDSYEQYF
TRBV6-5	TRBJ1-6	.	few	TGTGCCAGCAGTTACTCAGGGGAGAGGGGGGTTTATAATTCACCCCTCCACTTT	CASSYSGERGVYNSPLHF
TRBV18	TRBJ2-7	TRBD1	.	TGTGCCAGCTCACCACTGGACAGGGCACACGAGCAGTACTTC	CASSPLDRAHEQYF
TRBV7-6	TRBJ2-7	.	few	TGTGCCACCAGCGTAGGGTACGAGCAGTACTTC	CATSVGYEQYF
TRBV6-5	TRBJ2-3	.	few	TGTGCCAGCAGATCCGGGCTAACCCCTACGCAGTATTTT	CASRSGLTPTQYF
TRBV7-9	TRBJ1-5	.	.	TGTGCCAGCAGCTTGCCCGGGATTTATCAGCCCCAGCATTTT	CASSLPGIYQPQHF
TRBV7-8	TRBJ2-1	.	.	TGTGCCAGCAGCTTAGTTCGGTATTCGCCGGGTAGCAATGAGCAGTTCTTC	CASSLVRYSPGSNEQFF
TRBV30	TRBJ2-1	TRBD2	.	TGTGCCTGGGCGGGGGGGCGCTACAATGAGCAGTTCTTC	CAWAGGRYNEQFF
TRBV27	TRBJ2-2	.	.	TGTGCCAGCAGTTTAGCCCAGGGGCGAACCGGGGAGCTGTTTTTT	CASSLAQGRTGELFF
TRBV6-1	TRBJ2-7	.	.	TGTGCCAGCAGTGCGCCCGGTGAGAGCTCCTACGAGCAGTACTTC	CASSAPGESSYEQYF
TRBV4-3	TRBJ2-7	.	few	TGCGCCAGCAGCCAAAGGGGCAGCTCCTACGAGCAGTACTTC	CASSQRGSSYEQYF
TRBV27	TRBJ2-7	.	few	TGTGCCAGCAGAGGATCGGGACGGTCCTACGAGCAGTACTTC	CASRGSGRSYEQYF
TRBV27	TRBJ2-7	.	few	TGTGCCAGCAGTTTATCTGCAGGGCTCACCTGGAGCGAGCAGTACTTC	CASSLSAGLTWSEQYF
TRBV7-9	TRBJ2-7	TRBD2	few	TGTGCCAGCAGCTTCAGCGGGGAAGAGCAGTACTTC	CASSFSGEEQYF
TRBV29-1	TRBJ2-3	.	.	TGCAGCGTTGATAGGCTCGACGACGGTACGCAGTATTTT	CSVDRLDDGTQYF
TRBV11-2	TRBJ1-1	.	.	TGTGCCAGCAGCGTCCTCACAGGGAACACTGAAGCTTTCTTT	CASSVLTGNTEAFF
TRBV7-2	TRBJ2-2	TRBD2	many	TGTGCCAGCAGCCTACTAGCGGGAGACACCGGGGAGCTGTTTTTT	CASSLLAGDTGELFF
TRBV4-1	TRBJ1-4	.	few	TGCGCCAGCAGCCAAGATCCTGGACCAACTAATGAAAAACTGTTTTTT	CASSQDPGPTNEKLFF
TRBV5-1	TRBJ2-2	.	.	TGCGCCAGCAGCTTGCGAATCGGCAACACCGGGGAGCTGTTTTTT	CASSLRIGNTGELFF
TRBV19	TRBJ2-5	TRBD1	few	TGTGCCAGTAGTATAACAGGGGGGCAAGAGACCCAGTACTTC	CASSITGGQETQYF
TRBV14	TRBJ2-7	.	.	TGTGCCAGCAGCCATTCTCACGAGCAGTACTTC	CASSHSHEQYF
TRBV3-1	TRBJ1-1	.	few	TGTGCCAGCAGCCCAATGGAGGGCACTGAAGCTTTCTTT	CASSPMEGTEAFF
TRBV10-3	TRBJ2-7	.	few	TGTGCCATCGCAGAGGGGGAGACTAGTTCCTACGAGCAGTACTTC	CAIAEGETSSYEQYF